The sequence of this T cell receptor beta chain was determined in a study of T cell responses to AZD1222 COVID-19 vaccine. The study's findings and limits: Recipients of AZD1222 seropositive at baseline numbered only 6 or 7. Clonal diversity was possibly underestimated; the donors were predominantly white British and more often female. Spike was spanned by vaccine-associated CD4 TCRs, which were dominant at 160-218 and 743-854.

Points on this clone: Its antigen is not known.

Second-dose intervals near 4 or 12 weeks were combined. The V gene's germline CDR1 is DFQATT and CDR2 SNEGSKA (reference sequence). The CDR3 totals 10 residues. The table came from immunoSEQ multiplex PCR; TCRdb's copy has only in-frame clones and leaves some out. The repertoire holds approximately 270,000 clones, with 94% as singletons. The sample was peripheral blood, taken 28 days after the second AZD1222 dose. The receptor's source is an adult who received the AZD1222 COVID-19 vaccine. V and J are TRBV20-1 and TRBJ2-1; no reliable D call. CDR3: CSPSGNEQFF. The CDR3 nucleotides are TGCAGCCCTAGTGGCAATGAGCAGTTCTTC.